The rows below give T cell receptor beta chains drawn from one sample of a study of blood T cell repertoires in COVID-19. TCRdb keeps only in-frame clones here, not all; method: immunoSEQ multiplex PCR. The table shows about 110,000 clones, with 80% to 90% occurring only once. Sample: peripheral blood. The receptors come from a woman between 65 and 79 years old with acute or convalescent COVID-19. Both conserved end residues are part of each CDR3. Fields, in order: V gene, D gene, J gene, clone size, CDR3 DNA, CDR3 protein. A D gene is named only where the DNA matches it firmly. A row's size may be missing; if present it is once, few, many or a size class.

v_call: TRBV11-2; d_call: NA; j_call: TRBJ1-4; clone_size: once; cdr3_nt: TGTGCCAGCAGCTTAGGACAGCAAAATGAAAAACTGTTTTTT; cdr3_aa: CASSLGQQNEKLFF
v_call: TRBV25-1; d_call: TRBD1; j_call: TRBJ1-6; clone_size: NA; cdr3_nt: TGTGCCAGCAGTGAACCAGGGACAGGGAATTCACCCCTCCACTTT; cdr3_aa: CASSEPGTGNSPLHF
v_call: TRBV7-5; d_call: NA; j_call: TRBJ2-3; clone_size: once; cdr3_nt: TGTGTCAGAAGCTTCAACAGGGTTAGCACAGATACGCAGTATTTT; cdr3_aa: CVRSFNRVSTDTQYF
v_call: TRBV2; d_call: NA; j_call: TRBJ2-7; clone_size: NA; cdr3_nt: TGTGCCAGCAGTCTGCAGGGGCGAAAAAGCTACGAGCAGTACTTC; cdr3_aa: CASSLQGRKSYEQYF
v_call: TRBV10-3; d_call: TRBD1; j_call: TRBJ2-4; clone_size: NA; cdr3_nt: TGTGCCATCAGCTCGCAGGACAGGGGGAACATTCAGTACTTC; cdr3_aa: CAISSQDRGNIQYF
v_call: TRBV30; d_call: TRBD1; j_call: TRBJ1-3; clone_size: NA; cdr3_nt: TGTGCCAGGACAGGGTCTGGAAACACCATATATTTT; cdr3_aa: CARTGSGNTIYF
v_call: TRBV20-1; d_call: TRBD1; j_call: TRBJ2-7; clone_size: NA; cdr3_nt: TGCAGTGCCGCAGGGGACAGGGTGGTGAACTTC; cdr3_aa: CSAAGDRVVNF
v_call: TRBV3-1/TRBV3-2; d_call: NA; j_call: TRBJ2-7; clone_size: NA; cdr3_nt: TGTGCCAGCAGCCAAGCTCCCGAGGGCGAGCAGTACTTC; cdr3_aa: CASSQAPEGEQYF
v_call: TRBV3-1/TRBV3-2; d_call: TRBD2; j_call: TRBJ2-1; clone_size: once; cdr3_nt: TGTGCCAGCAGCCTTCTCGGGACTAGCGGGGGCCACAAGCAGTTCTTC; cdr3_aa: CASSLLGTSGGHKQFF
v_call: TRBV5-1; d_call: TRBD2; j_call: TRBJ2-2; clone_size: NA; cdr3_nt: TGCGCCAGCAGCTTTTCGGGGGGTGTGCCCGGGGAGCTGTTTTTT; cdr3_aa: CASSFSGGVPGELFF
v_call: TRBV13; d_call: NA; j_call: TRBJ2-1; clone_size: NA; cdr3_nt: TGTGCCAGCAGCTTTCGCAGCTCCTACAATGAGCAGTTCTTC; cdr3_aa: CASSFRSSYNEQFF
v_call: TRBV15; d_call: TRBD1; j_call: TRBJ1-5; clone_size: NA; cdr3_nt: TGTGCCACCAGCGGGACAGCAGTCAATCAGCCCCAGCATTTT; cdr3_aa: CATSGTAVNQPQHF
v_call: TRBV6-9; d_call: NA; j_call: TRBJ2-3; clone_size: few; cdr3_nt: TGTGCCAGCAGTTTTCCCCGGGAAGGGAAGAAGTATTTT; cdr3_aa: CASSFPREGKKYF
v_call: TRBV6-4; d_call: TRBD2; j_call: TRBJ2-5; clone_size: NA; cdr3_nt: TGTGCCAGCCCCCAGTCCAGCGGGAGGGTCCAAGAGACCCAGTACTTC; cdr3_aa: CASPQSSGRVQETQYF
v_call: TRBV2; d_call: NA; j_call: TRBJ1-1; clone_size: few; cdr3_nt: TGTGCCAGCAGTGATAGTTTGGGGAGTACTGAAGCTTTCTTT; cdr3_aa: CASSDSLGSTEAFF
v_call: TRBV19; d_call: NA; j_call: TRBJ2-7; clone_size: NA; cdr3_nt: TGTGCCAGTAGTATTGGCAGGGCTAACTACGAGCAGTACTTC; cdr3_aa: CASSIGRANYEQYF
v_call: TRBV3-1/TRBV3-2; d_call: TRBD2; j_call: TRBJ2-1; clone_size: NA; cdr3_nt: TGTGCCAGCAGCCGGACTAGCGGGATCCTGTTCTTC; cdr3_aa: CASSRTSGILFF
v_call: TRBV5-1; d_call: NA; j_call: TRBJ1-1; clone_size: NA; cdr3_nt: TGCGCCAGCAGCCCGGGGGGCGGGGAGAACACTGAAGCTTTCTTT; cdr3_aa: CASSPGGGENTEAFF
v_call: TRBV2; d_call: NA; j_call: TRBJ2-6; clone_size: NA; cdr3_nt: TGTGCCAGGCAAAAAGACAGCTCCCTGGCCAACGTCCTGACTTTC; cdr3_aa: CARQKDSSLANVLTF
v_call: TRBV19; d_call: TRBD2; j_call: TRBJ2-7; clone_size: NA; cdr3_nt: TGTGCCAGTAGGCCCCCCGGGGGGTACGAGCAGTACTTC; cdr3_aa: CASRPPGGYEQYF
v_call: TRBV9; d_call: NA; j_call: TRBJ2-1; clone_size: NA; cdr3_nt: TGTGCCAGCAGCGCCGGCGCCGGGACGGGGGTGGATGAGCAGTTCTTC; cdr3_aa: CASSAGAGTGVDEQFF
v_call: TRBV5-6; d_call: NA; j_call: TRBJ1-2; clone_size: NA; cdr3_nt: TGTGCCAGCAGCTTGGCTCCGGGACAAAGCTATGGCTACACCTTC; cdr3_aa: CASSLAPGQSYGYTF
v_call: TRBV5-6; d_call: NA; j_call: TRBJ1-2; clone_size: once; cdr3_nt: TGTGCCAGCAGCTTGCCTCAGGGTCGTGGCTACACCTTC; cdr3_aa: CASSLPQGRGYTF
v_call: TRBV24-1; d_call: TRBD1; j_call: TRBJ2-1; clone_size: NA; cdr3_nt: TGTGCCACCAGTGATTTCCCCGACAGGGGGCGCGGGGATGAGCAGTTCTTC; cdr3_aa: CATSDFPDRGRGDEQFF
v_call: TRBV5-1; d_call: NA; j_call: TRBJ1-1; clone_size: NA; cdr3_nt: TGCGCCAGCAGCTTGGACTCCCTGAACACTGAAGCTTTCTTT; cdr3_aa: CASSLDSLNTEAFF
v_call: TRBV15; d_call: TRBD2; j_call: TRBJ2-7; clone_size: NA; cdr3_nt: TGTGCCACCAGCCTACTAGCGGGAGGGTTCTACGAGCAGTACTTC; cdr3_aa: CATSLLAGGFYEQYF
v_call: TRBV6-6; d_call: TRBD2; j_call: TRBJ2-5; clone_size: NA; cdr3_nt: TGTGCCAGCAGTCGATCCCTTAGCGGGAGTACGCGAGAGACCCAGTACTTC; cdr3_aa: CASSRSLSGSTRETQYF
v_call: TRBV6-5; d_call: TRBD1; j_call: TRBJ2-2; clone_size: NA; cdr3_nt: TGTGCCAGCAGTACCTTCGGGACAGGGGACGGGGAGCTGTTTTTT; cdr3_aa: CASSTFGTGDGELFF
v_call: TRBV3-1/TRBV3-2; d_call: TRBD1; j_call: TRBJ1-4; clone_size: NA; cdr3_nt: TGTGCCAGCAGCCGAAGACAGGGATTTGAAAAACTGTTTTTT; cdr3_aa: CASSRRQGFEKLFF
v_call: TRBV5-1; d_call: TRBD1; j_call: TRBJ1-2; clone_size: NA; cdr3_nt: TGCGCCAGCAGCCCAAGACAGGGCGGCTACACCTTC; cdr3_aa: CASSPRQGGYTF
v_call: TRBV5-5; d_call: TRBD1; j_call: TRBJ1-1; clone_size: NA; cdr3_nt: TGTGCCAGCAGCTTCCAGGGGGGCGACACTGAAGCTTTCTTT; cdr3_aa: CASSFQGGDTEAFF
v_call: TRBV28; d_call: NA; j_call: TRBJ1-5; clone_size: NA; cdr3_nt: TGTGCCAGCAGTCCGATACCCCCCCCTTCGACAGGCGCAGAGGAGCCCCAGCATTTT; cdr3_aa: CASSPIPPPSTGAEEPQHF
v_call: TRBV7-9; d_call: TRBD2; j_call: TRBJ2-6; clone_size: NA; cdr3_nt: TGTGCCAGCAGCTTAGAGACGGGAGGGATCTCTGGGGCCAACGTCCTGACTTTC; cdr3_aa: CASSLETGGISGANVLTF
v_call: TRBV29-1; d_call: NA; j_call: TRBJ2-1; clone_size: NA; cdr3_nt: TGCAGCGTTGAAGGGGGAGAGTCTAGCCGCTTCTTC; cdr3_aa: CSVEGGESSRFF
v_call: TRBV4-3; d_call: TRBD2; j_call: TRBJ2-7; clone_size: NA; cdr3_nt: TGCGCCAGCAGCCAAAGTCTAGCGGGGGGAGCCTACGAGCAGTACTTC; cdr3_aa: CASSQSLAGGAYEQYF
v_call: TRBV3-1/TRBV3-2; d_call: TRBD1; j_call: TRBJ1-4; clone_size: once; cdr3_nt: TGTGCCAGCAGCCAATCCCCCGGGACAGGACCCCGGGTGTTTTTT; cdr3_aa: CASSQSPGTGPRVFF
v_call: TRBV7-2; d_call: TRBD1; j_call: TRBJ2-1; clone_size: NA; cdr3_nt: TGTGCCAGCAGCCCACAGGGGACGTACTACAATGAGCAGTTCTTC; cdr3_aa: CASSPQGTYYNEQFF
v_call: TRBV15; d_call: NA; j_call: TRBJ1-2; clone_size: NA; cdr3_nt: TGTGCCACCAGCAGAGATGGCGGGGGCGGCTACACCTTC; cdr3_aa: CATSRDGGGGYTF
v_call: TRBV7-2; d_call: NA; j_call: TRBJ1-1; clone_size: once; cdr3_nt: TGTGCCAGCGGGCGGGGGAACACTGAAGCTTTCTTT; cdr3_aa: CASGRGNTEAFF
v_call: TRBV28; d_call: NA; j_call: TRBJ2-5; clone_size: NA; cdr3_nt: TGTGCCAGCAGTTTAAACTTCCAAGAGACCCAGTACTTC; cdr3_aa: CASSLNFQETQYF
v_call: TRBV18; d_call: NA; j_call: TRBJ2-5; clone_size: once; cdr3_nt: TGTGCCAGCTCAGTGGCTAGCGACCAAGAGACCCAGTACTTC; cdr3_aa: CASSVASDQETQYF
v_call: TRBV5-1; d_call: NA; j_call: TRBJ1-1; clone_size: NA; cdr3_nt: TGCGCCAGCAGCCCGGATCAGGGGAACATGAACACTGAAGCTTTCTTT; cdr3_aa: CASSPDQGNMNTEAFF
v_call: TRBV5-1; d_call: NA; j_call: TRBJ1-6; clone_size: NA; cdr3_nt: TGCGCCAGCAGCCCGGACGGGAGCTCCTATAATTCACCCCTCCACTTT; cdr3_aa: CASSPDGSSYNSPLHF
v_call: TRBV7-9; d_call: TRBD1; j_call: TRBJ1-1; clone_size: NA; cdr3_nt: TGTGCCAGCACCGGAGGACAGGGGGGATCTGAAGCTTTCTTT; cdr3_aa: CASTGGQGGSEAFF
v_call: TRBV4-1; d_call: NA; j_call: TRBJ1-2; clone_size: few; cdr3_nt: TGCGCCAGCAGCCAAGGAGTCTATGGCTACACCTTC; cdr3_aa: CASSQGVYGYTF
v_call: TRBV7-2; d_call: TRBD2; j_call: TRBJ2-2; clone_size: NA; cdr3_nt: TGTGCCAGCAGCCCCCCAGCCGGGACTACTATCACCGGGGAGCTGTTTTTT; cdr3_aa: CASSPPAGTTITGELFF
v_call: TRBV6-2/TRBV6-3; d_call: TRBD2; j_call: TRBJ2-7; clone_size: NA; cdr3_nt: TGTGCCAGCAGTTCCTGGACTAGCGGGAGTCCGAAGCAGTACTTC; cdr3_aa: CASSSWTSGSPKQYF
v_call: TRBV12-5; d_call: NA; j_call: TRBJ2-5; clone_size: NA; cdr3_nt: TGTGCTAGTGGTTTGGCCGTTAGTCGGGACCAAGAGACCCAGTACTTC; cdr3_aa: CASGLAVSRDQETQYF
v_call: TRBV11-2; d_call: NA; j_call: TRBJ1-1; clone_size: NA; cdr3_nt: TGTGCCAGCAGCTTAGGGGTGGGGCAGGGTCCCACTGAAGCTTTCTTT; cdr3_aa: CASSLGVGQGPTEAFF
v_call: TRBV27; d_call: NA; j_call: TRBJ2-1; clone_size: NA; cdr3_nt: TGTGCCAGCAGGCCAGCGGACCCACCCTACAATGAGCAGTTCTTC; cdr3_aa: CASRPADPPYNEQFF
v_call: TRBV6-2/TRBV6-3; d_call: NA; j_call: TRBJ1-1; clone_size: NA; cdr3_nt: TGTGCCAGCAGTTACGGGTCTTCCTTGGGCCTTGAAGCTTTCTTT; cdr3_aa: CASSYGSSLGLEAFF
v_call: TRBV15; d_call: NA; j_call: TRBJ1-5; clone_size: NA; cdr3_nt: TGTGCCACCAGCAGGGAAGGGATGGGACTTTGGCAGCCCCAGCATTTT; cdr3_aa: CATSREGMGLWQPQHF